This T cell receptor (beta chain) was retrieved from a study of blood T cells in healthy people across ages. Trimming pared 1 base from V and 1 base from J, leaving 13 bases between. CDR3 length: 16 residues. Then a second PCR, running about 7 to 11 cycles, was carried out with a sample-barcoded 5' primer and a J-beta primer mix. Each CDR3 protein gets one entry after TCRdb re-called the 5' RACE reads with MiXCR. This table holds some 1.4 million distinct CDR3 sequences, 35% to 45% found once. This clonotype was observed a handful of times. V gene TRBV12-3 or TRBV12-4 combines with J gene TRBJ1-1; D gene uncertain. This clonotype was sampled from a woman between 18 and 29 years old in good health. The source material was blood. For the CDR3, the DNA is TGTGCCAGCAGTTTAGTGAGGGCCCTGGGGAACACTGAAGCTTTCTTT. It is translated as CASSLVRALGNTEAFF.